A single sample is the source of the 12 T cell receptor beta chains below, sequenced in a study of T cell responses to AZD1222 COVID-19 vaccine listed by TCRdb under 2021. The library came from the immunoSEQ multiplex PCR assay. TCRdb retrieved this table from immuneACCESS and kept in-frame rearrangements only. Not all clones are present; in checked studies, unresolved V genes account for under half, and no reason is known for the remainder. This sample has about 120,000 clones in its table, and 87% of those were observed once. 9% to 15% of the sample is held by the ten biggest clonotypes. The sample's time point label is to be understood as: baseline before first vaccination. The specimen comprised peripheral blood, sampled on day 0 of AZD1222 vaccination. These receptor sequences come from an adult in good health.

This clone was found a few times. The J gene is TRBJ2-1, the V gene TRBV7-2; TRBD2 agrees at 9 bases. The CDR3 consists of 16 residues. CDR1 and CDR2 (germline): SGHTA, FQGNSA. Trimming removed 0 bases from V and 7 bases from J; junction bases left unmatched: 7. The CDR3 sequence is CASSLAPLLAGNEQFF. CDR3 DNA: TGTGCCAGCAGCTTAGCCCCCCTCCTAGCGGGGAATGAGCAGTTCTTC.

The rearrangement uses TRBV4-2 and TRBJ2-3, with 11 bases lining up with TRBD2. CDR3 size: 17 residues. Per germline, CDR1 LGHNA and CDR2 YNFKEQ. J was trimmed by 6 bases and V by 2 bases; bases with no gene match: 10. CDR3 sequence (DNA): TGTGCCAGCAGCCAACGTCGACTAGCGGGGAGCCCCGATACGCAGTATTTT. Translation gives CASSQRRLAGSPDTQYF.

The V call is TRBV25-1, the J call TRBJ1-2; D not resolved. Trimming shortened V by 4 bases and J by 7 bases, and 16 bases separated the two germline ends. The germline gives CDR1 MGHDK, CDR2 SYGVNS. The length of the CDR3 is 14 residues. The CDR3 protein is CASSAPGPAAGYTF. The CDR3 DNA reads TGTGCCAGCAGTGCGCCCGGTCCGGCCGCTGGCTACACCTTC.

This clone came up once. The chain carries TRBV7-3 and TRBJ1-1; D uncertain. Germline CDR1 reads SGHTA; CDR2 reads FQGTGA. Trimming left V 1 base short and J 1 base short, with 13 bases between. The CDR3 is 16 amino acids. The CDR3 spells CASSLRGGVGNTEAFF. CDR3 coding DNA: TGTGCCAGCAGCTTAAGAGGCGGGGTTGGGAACACTGAAGCTTTCTTT.

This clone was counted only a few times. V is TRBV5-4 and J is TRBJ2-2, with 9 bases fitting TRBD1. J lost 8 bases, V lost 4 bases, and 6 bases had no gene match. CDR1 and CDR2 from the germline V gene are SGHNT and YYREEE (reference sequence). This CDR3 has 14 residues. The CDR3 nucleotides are TGTGCCAGCAGCCGGGACAGGGAGACAGGGGAGCTGTTTTTT. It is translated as CASSRDRETGELFF. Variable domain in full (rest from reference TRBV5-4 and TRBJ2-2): ETGVTQSPTHLIKTRGQQVTLRCSSQSGHNTVSWYQQALGQGPQFIFQYYREEENGRGNFPPRFSGLQFPNYSSELNVNALELDDSALYLCASSRDRETGELFFGEGSRLTVL.

CDR3 coding DNA: TGCGCCAGCAGTGCGGACAGGGCCAATCAGCCCCAGCATTTT. Amino acids: CASSADRANQPQHF. The genes are TRBV4-1 and TRBJ1-5, with TRBD1 matching over 8 bases. The V gene's germline CDR1 is MGHRA and CDR2 YSYEKL. This CDR3 has 14 amino acids. V lost 6 bases and J lost 3; bases outside the gene matches: 4.

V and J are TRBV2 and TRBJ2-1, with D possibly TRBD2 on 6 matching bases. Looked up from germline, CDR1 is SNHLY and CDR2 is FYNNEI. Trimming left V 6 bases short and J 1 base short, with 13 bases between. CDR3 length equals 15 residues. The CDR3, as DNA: TGTGCCAGCAGCGATAAGGGGACTTCCTACAATGAGCAGTTCTTC. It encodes CASSDKGTSYNEQFF.

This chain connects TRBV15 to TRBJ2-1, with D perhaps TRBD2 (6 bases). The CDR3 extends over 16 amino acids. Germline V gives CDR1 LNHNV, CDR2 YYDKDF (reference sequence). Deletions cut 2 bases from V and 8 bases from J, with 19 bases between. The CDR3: CATSRSPQGGVDEQFF. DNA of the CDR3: TGTGCCACCAGCAGATCTCCCCAGGGAGGAGTGGATGAGCAGTTCTTC.

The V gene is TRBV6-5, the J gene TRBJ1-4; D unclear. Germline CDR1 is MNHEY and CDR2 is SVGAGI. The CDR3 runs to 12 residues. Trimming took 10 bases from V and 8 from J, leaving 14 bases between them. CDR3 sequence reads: CATKNPEEKLFF. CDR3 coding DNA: TGTGCCACCAAAAACCCCGAGGAAAAACTGTTTTTT.

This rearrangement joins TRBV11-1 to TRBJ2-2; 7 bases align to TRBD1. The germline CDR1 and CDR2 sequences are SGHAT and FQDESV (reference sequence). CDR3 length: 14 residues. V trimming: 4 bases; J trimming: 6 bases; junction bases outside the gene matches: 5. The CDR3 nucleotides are TGTGCCAGCAGCTCCGACAGGGCCCCCGGGGAGCTGTTTTTT. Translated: CASSSDRAPGELFF. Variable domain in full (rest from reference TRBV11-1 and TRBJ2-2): EAEVAQSPRYKITEKSQAVAFWCDPISGHATLYWYRQILGQGPELLVQFQDESVVDDSQLPKDRFSAERLKGVDSTLKIQPAELGDSAMYLCASSSDRAPGELFFGEGSRLTVL.

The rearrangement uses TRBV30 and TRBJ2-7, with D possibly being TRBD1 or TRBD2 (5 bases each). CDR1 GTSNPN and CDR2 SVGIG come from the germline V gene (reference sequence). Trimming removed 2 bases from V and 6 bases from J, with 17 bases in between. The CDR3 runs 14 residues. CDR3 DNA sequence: TGTGCCTGGAGTCATCCGGGACGAAAGCTCGAGCAGTACTTC. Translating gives CAWSHPGRKLEQYF.

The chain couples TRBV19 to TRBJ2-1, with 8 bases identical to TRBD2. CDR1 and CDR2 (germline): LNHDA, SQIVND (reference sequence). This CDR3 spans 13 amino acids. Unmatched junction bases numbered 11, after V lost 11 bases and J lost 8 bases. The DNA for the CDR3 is TGTGCCTCCTCTCAGCGGGAGTATGATGAGCAGTTCTTC. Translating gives CASSQREYDEQFF.